The 10 T cell receptor beta chains reported below all come from one sample, sequenced in a study of OX40 agonist ivuxolimab in advanced cancers. Sequenced by immunoSEQ multiplex PCR; TCRdb stores in-frame clones only, minus some. Of 90,000 to 100,000 clones in the sample, approximately 83% are singletons; the top ten hold more than 1.2%. The material was CD4+ or CD8+ T cells sorted from blood, obtained in a trial of the OX40 agonist ivuxolimab. The origin of the receptors is an adult with an advanced solid tumor such as melanoma, head and neck, liver or kidney cancer.

This clone occurred a few times. V usage is TRBV6-5 and J usage is TRBJ2-7, with D possibly being TRBD1 (5 bases). V was shortened by 4 bases and J by 4 bases, with 17 bases between the two germline ends. The CDR3 length is 15 residues. Germline lookup yields CDR1 MNHEY and CDR2 SVGAGI. CDR3 region: CASSSGHSIRYEQYF. The DNA for the CDR3 is TGTGCCAGCAGTTCCGGACATTCGATAAGATACGAGCAGTACTTC.

The rearrangement uses TRBV5-1 and TRBJ2-3; D gene ambiguous. V lost 6 bases, J lost 1 base, and 15 bases lay in between. Germline CDR1 is SGHRS and CDR2 is YFSETQ. The CDR3 has 15 residues. CDR3: CASTSSVSGTDTQYF. For the CDR3, the DNA is TGCGCCAGCACTTCCAGCGTATCGGGCACAGATACGCAGTATTTT.

The J gene is TRBJ2-6, the V gene TRBV19; D is uncertain. The CDR3 is 15 residues long. Germline V CDR1 and CDR2: LNHDA, SQIVND (reference sequence). Trimming took off 10 bases at V and 2 bases at J, with 15 bases between the two ends. In DNA form, the CDR3 reads TGTGCCACCGCTGAGAAAAGAACTGGGGCCAACGTCCTGACTTTC. Its protein is CATAEKRTGANVLTF.

The rearrangement uses TRBV10-2 and TRBJ2-5; no definite D call. Germline V lookup: CDR1 WSHSY, CDR2 SAAADI. V lost 4 bases to trimming and J lost 2 bases, with 5 bases between them. The CDR3 is 12 residues long. CDR3 loop: CASSALQETQYF. The CDR3 DNA sequence: TGCGCCAGCAGTGCGCTGCAAGAGACCCAGTACTTC.

The J gene is TRBJ2-7, the V gene TRBV4-3, with TRBD1 matching 7 bases. Germline lookup yields CDR1 LGHNA and CDR2 YSLEER. J lost 3 bases, V lost 4 bases, and 9 bases had no gene match. The CDR3 loop spans 15 amino acids. The CDR3 coding sequence is TGCGCCAGCAGCCGAGATACAGGGGCTGGCTACGAGCAGTACTTC. It yields the protein CASSRDTGAGYEQYF.

The CDR3 DNA follows: TGTGCCTCCAATGGGGGAGTTCGTGAAAAACTGTTTTTT. Its translation is CASNGGVREKLFF. V is TRBV19 and J is TRBJ1-4; tentative D call: TRBD1 (5 bases). Deletions cut 11 bases from V and 7 bases from J, with 17 bases between. CDR3 length: 13 amino acids. Per germline, CDR1 LNHDA and CDR2 SQIVND (reference sequence).

V and J are TRBV7-3 and TRBJ2-2; 7 positions match TRBD2. Germline trimming cut 2 bases from V and 1 base from J; bases unmatched to any gene: 7. Germline CDR1 reads SGHTA; CDR2 reads FQGTGA. This CDR3 has 17 amino acids. The CDR3 loop is CASSLRTGTMNTGELFF. For the CDR3, the DNA is TGTGCCAGCAGCTTACGGACCGGGACTATGAACACCGGGGAGCTGTTTTTT.

The chain recombines TRBV5-4 with TRBJ2-1; 8 bases are a match to TRBD2. Germline V CDR1 and CDR2: SGHNT, YYREEE (reference sequence). Trimming cost V 4 bases and J 0 bases; bases outside gene matches: 12. The length of the CDR3 is 18 residues. CDR3 coding DNA: TGTGCCAGCAGCCCTGGAGCGGGGGCACAGATCTCCTACAATGAGCAGTTCTTC. Translated, it gives CASSPGAGAQISYNEQFF.

The chain joins TRBV30 to TRBJ2-1; 7 nucleotides match TRBD2. V shed 8 bases and J 1 base; nucleotides not matched to a gene: 2. CDR3 size: 12 residues. Germline CDR1 GTSNPN, CDR2 SVGIG (reference sequence). The CDR3 bases are TGTGCCACCGGGGGGTCCTACAATGAGCAGTTCTTC. It translates to CATGGSYNEQFF.

The V gene is TRBV2, the J gene TRBJ1-4, with 12 positions matching TRBD1. V lost 11 bases and J lost 8; bases outside the gene matches: 6. The CDR3 has 13 residues. Germline V gene lookup returns CDR1 SNHLY and CDR2 FYNNEI. CDR3: CAGRDRGREKLFF. The CDR3 region has the DNA TGTGCCGGCCGGGACAGGGGGCGAGAAAAACTGTTTTTT. Filled out from reference TRBV2 and TRBJ1-4, the complete variable domain reads EPEVTQTPSHQVTQMGQEVILRCVPISNHLYFYWYRQILGQKVEFLVSFYNNEISEKSEIFDDQFSVERPDGSNFTLKIRSTKLEDSAMYFCAGRDRGREKLFFGSGTQLSVL.